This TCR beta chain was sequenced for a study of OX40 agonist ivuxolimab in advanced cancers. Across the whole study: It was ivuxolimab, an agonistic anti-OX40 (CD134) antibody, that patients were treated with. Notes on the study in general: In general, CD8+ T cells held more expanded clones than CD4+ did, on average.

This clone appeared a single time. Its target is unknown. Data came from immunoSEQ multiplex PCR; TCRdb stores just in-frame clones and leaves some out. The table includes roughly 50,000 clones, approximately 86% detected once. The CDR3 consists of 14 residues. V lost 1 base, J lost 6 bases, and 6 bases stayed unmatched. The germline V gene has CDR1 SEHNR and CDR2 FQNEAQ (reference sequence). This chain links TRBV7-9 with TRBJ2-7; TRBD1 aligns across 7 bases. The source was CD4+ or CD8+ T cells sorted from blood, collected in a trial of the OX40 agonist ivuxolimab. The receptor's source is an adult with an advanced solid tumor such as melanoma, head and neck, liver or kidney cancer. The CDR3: CASSLETGTSEQYF. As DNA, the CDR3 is TGTGCCAGCAGCTTAGAGACAGGGACGAGCGAGCAGTACTTC.